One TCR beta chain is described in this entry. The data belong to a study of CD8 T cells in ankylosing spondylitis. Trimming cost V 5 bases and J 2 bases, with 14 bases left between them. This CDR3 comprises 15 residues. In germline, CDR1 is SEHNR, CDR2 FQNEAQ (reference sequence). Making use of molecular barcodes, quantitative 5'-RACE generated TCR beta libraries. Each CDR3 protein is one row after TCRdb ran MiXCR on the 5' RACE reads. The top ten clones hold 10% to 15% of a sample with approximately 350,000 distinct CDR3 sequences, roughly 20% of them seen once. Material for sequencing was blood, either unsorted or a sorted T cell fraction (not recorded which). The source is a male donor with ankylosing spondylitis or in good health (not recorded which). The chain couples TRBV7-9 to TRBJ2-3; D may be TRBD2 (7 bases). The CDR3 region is CASSPRAGATDTQYF. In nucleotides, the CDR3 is TGTGCCAGCAGCCCCAGGGCGGGGGCCACAGATACGCAGTATTTT.